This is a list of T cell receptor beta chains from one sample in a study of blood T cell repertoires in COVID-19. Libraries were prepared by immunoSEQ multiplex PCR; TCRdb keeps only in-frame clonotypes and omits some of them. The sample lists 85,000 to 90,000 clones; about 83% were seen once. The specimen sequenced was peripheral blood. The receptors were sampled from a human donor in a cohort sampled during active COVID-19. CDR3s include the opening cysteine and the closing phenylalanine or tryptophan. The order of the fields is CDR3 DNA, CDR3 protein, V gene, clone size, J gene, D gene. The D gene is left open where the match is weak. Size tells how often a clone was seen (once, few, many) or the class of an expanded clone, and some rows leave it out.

TGTGCCAGCAGCTTGGCGGACAGGGGCGGCGATGAGCAGTTCTTC	CASSLADRGGDEQFF	TRBV11-2	NA	TRBJ2-1	TRBD1
TGTGCCAGCAGCTTAGGGCACCCGTCCGAGCAGTACTTC	CASSLGHPSEQYF	TRBV7-8	NA	TRBJ2-7	NA
TGTGCCAGCAGTTACAAGGGGGATTCCTACAATGAGCAGTTCTTC	CASSYKGDSYNEQFF	TRBV6-5	NA	TRBJ2-1	NA
TGTGCCAGCAGTCCACCCAGGGGAGTAAGAAACACCATATATTTT	CASSPPRGVRNTIYF	TRBV28	NA	TRBJ1-3	NA
TGTGCCAGCAGCTGGGACCGGGAGCGAGATACGCAGTATTTT	CASSWDRERDTQYF	TRBV7-9	NA	TRBJ2-3	NA
TGCGCCAGCAGCCAGACAGGGACAAATGAGCAGTTCTTC	CASSQTGTNEQFF	TRBV5-1	NA	TRBJ2-1	TRBD1
TGTGCCAGCAGTTTTACCAGGGAGGTGAACACTGAAGCTTTCTTT	CASSFTREVNTEAFF	TRBV6-5	NA	TRBJ1-1	NA
TGTGCCAGCAGCAAAGAAGTCCCGGTCGGAGCTTTCTTT	CASSKEVPVGAFF	TRBV14	NA	TRBJ1-1	NA
TGTGCCAGCAGCCTAGGGAGGGACTATGGCTACACCTTC	CASSLGRDYGYTF	TRBV14	NA	TRBJ1-2	NA
TGTGCCAGCAGCTTAGTCAGCGGGGGGGCGGCAGATACGCAGTATTTT	CASSLVSGGAADTQYF	TRBV7-2	NA	TRBJ2-3	TRBD2
TGCGCCAGCAGCTCGCCCGGGGCGAACACCGGGGAGCTGTTTTTT	CASSSPGANTGELFF	TRBV5-1	NA	TRBJ2-2	NA
TGTGCCATCAGTCCCGGGACAGCCGGGGTTACGCAGTATTTT	CAISPGTAGVTQYF	TRBV10-3	NA	TRBJ2-3	TRBD1
TGTGCCAGTAGTAACGAGGCGGGAAACTATGGCTACACCTTC	CASSNEAGNYGYTF	TRBV19	NA	TRBJ1-2	NA
TGCGCCAGCAGCCCGAGACCAGCGGGAGAGTCCTACAATGAGCAGTTCTTC	CASSPRPAGESYNEQFF	TRBV4-3	NA	TRBJ2-1	TRBD2
TGTGCCAGCAGCGTCTCGCGGGGGGGCGTCATTCAGTACTTC	CASSVSRGGVIQYF	TRBV7-2	NA	TRBJ2-4	TRBD2
TGTGCCGGCGGGGGTAGCGGGAGGGCCCACGAGCAGTACTTC	CAGGGSGRAHEQYF	TRBV10-3	NA	TRBJ2-7	TRBD2
TGTGCCAGCAGCCGCGACAGCAACTCTGGAAACACCATATATTTT	CASSRDSNSGNTIYF	TRBV6-2/TRBV6-3	NA	TRBJ1-3	NA
TGTGCCACCAGCAGAGTGGACGGGGCAACTAATGAAAAACTGTTTTTT	CATSRVDGATNEKLFF	TRBV15	NA	TRBJ1-4	NA
TGTGCCAGCAGCCAAGGAGCAGGGGGCATCGAGACCCAGTACTTC	CASSQGAGGIETQYF	TRBV14	NA	TRBJ2-5	TRBD1
TGTGCCAGCGCGGAGGGCAGGGCTGGAAACACCATATATTTT	CASAEGRAGNTIYF	TRBV2	once	TRBJ1-3	NA
TGTGCCTGGGGACGACAGGGGGCCGGGAACACTGAAGCTTTCTTT	CAWGRQGAGNTEAFF	TRBV30	NA	TRBJ1-1	TRBD1
TGTGCCAGCAGCCCGAGCAGCGGGACCCCCGGGGAGCTGTTTTTT	CASSPSSGTPGELFF	TRBV7-3	many	TRBJ2-2	TRBD2
TGCAGTGCTAGTTTAGCGACTAGCGGGGGGGGGACAGATACGCAGTATTTT	CSASLATSGGGTDTQYF	TRBV20-1	NA	TRBJ2-3	TRBD2
TGTGCCTGGAGTGTAGGGGGTAGCAATCAGCCCCAGCATTTT	CAWSVGGSNQPQHF	TRBV30	NA	TRBJ1-5	NA
TGTGCCAGCTCACCGGTAGGGGGCTACGAGCAGTACTTC	CASSPVGGYEQYF	TRBV18	NA	TRBJ2-7	NA
TGTGCCAGCAGCACATCCAGCGGGATCACAGATACGCAGTATTTT	CASSTSSGITDTQYF	TRBV9	many	TRBJ2-3	TRBD2
TGTGCCAGCATGCGACAGGGGGCGAATACTGGCTACACCTTC	CASMRQGANTGYTF	TRBV7-2	once	TRBJ1-2	TRBD1
TGCGCCAGCAGCCAATTTACATTCGGGACTAGTGAGCGGGAGGACGGGAGGGAGACCCAGTACTTC	CASSQFTFGTSEREDGRETQYF	TRBV4-3	NA	TRBJ2-5	TRBD2
TGTGCCAGCAGTTACGAGGGAAGCTCTGGAAACACCATATATTTT	CASSYEGSSGNTIYF	TRBV6-5	NA	TRBJ1-3	NA
TGTGCCAGCAGCGGACTAGCGGGAGACGAGCAGTACTTC	CASSGLAGDEQYF	TRBV9	NA	TRBJ2-7	TRBD2
TGTGCCAGCAGCCCTGGGACTAGCGGGAGGAGAGAGACCCAGTACTTC	CASSPGTSGRRETQYF	TRBV11-3	NA	TRBJ2-5	TRBD2
TGTGCCAGCAGCTTGTTGGACAGGCATCCAACTAATGAAAAACTGTTTTTT	CASSLLDRHPTNEKLFF	TRBV5-6	NA	TRBJ1-4	TRBD1
TGTGCCAGCAGCTCCGCGGGAGAAGATACGCAGTATTTT	CASSSAGEDTQYF	TRBV7-2	NA	TRBJ2-3	TRBD2
TGTGCCAGCCGACAGAACACTGAAGCTTTCTTT	CASRQNTEAFF	TRBV2	NA	TRBJ1-1	NA
TGTGCCACCAGTGAGGGACTAGAGTCCCACAATGAGCAGTTCTTC	CATSEGLESHNEQFF	TRBV24-1	NA	TRBJ2-1	TRBD2
TGTGCCAGCTCAAGAACAGGGACCCAAGAGACCCAGTACTTC	CASSRTGTQETQYF	TRBV18	NA	TRBJ2-5	NA
TGCAGCGTTGAAGGGCCCAACCCCAATCAGCCCCAGCATTTT	CSVEGPNPNQPQHF	TRBV29-1	NA	TRBJ1-5	NA
TGTGCCAGCAGCGTGGGGCGGGGATCCTACAATGAGCAGTTCTTC	CASSVGRGSYNEQFF	TRBV9	NA	TRBJ2-1	NA
TGTGCCAGCAGCCAAGAAGGGGGCTATCTCAATGAGCAGTTCTTC	CASSQEGGYLNEQFF	TRBV3-1/TRBV3-2	NA	TRBJ2-1	TRBD1
TGTGCCAGCAGCGTAGGACAGGGAGATTGGAACACTGAAGCTTTCTTT	CASSVGQGDWNTEAFF	TRBV9	NA	TRBJ1-1	TRBD1
TGTGCCAGCTCACCAAAGACTAGCCCTAGGGCCGGGGAGCTGTTTTTT	CASSPKTSPRAGELFF	TRBV18	few	TRBJ2-2	TRBD2
TGTGCCTGGAGTGTACTCCAGGGGGATGGCTACACCTTC	CAWSVLQGDGYTF	TRBV30	NA	TRBJ1-2	TRBD1
TGTGCCAGCAGCTCCTACCGGGACAGGTCCCTCTCTACGGCCCTGACTTTC	CASSSYRDRSLSTALTF	TRBV5-4	NA	TRBJ2-6	TRBD1
TGTGCCAGCAGTCGGCCGCCAGGGTCTACCTACGAGCAGTACTTC	CASSRPPGSTYEQYF	TRBV3-1/TRBV3-2	NA	TRBJ2-7	NA
TGTGCCAGCAGTTACCGGGGGACAGGGAGGGATCAGCCCCAGCATTTT	CASSYRGTGRDQPQHF	TRBV6-2/TRBV6-3	NA	TRBJ1-5	TRBD1
TGCGCCAGCAGCCAAGATCAGAGACAGGGTGGTTGGGGCTACACCTTC	CASSQDQRQGGWGYTF	TRBV4-3	once	TRBJ1-2	TRBD1
TGTGCCAGCAGCGTAGGTAGCGGGAGCGGCACAGATACGCAGTATTTT	CASSVGSGSGTDTQYF	TRBV9	few	TRBJ2-3	TRBD2
TGCAGCGTTAAGCTAGCTAACTATGGCTACACCTTC	CSVKLANYGYTF	TRBV29-1	many	TRBJ1-2	NA
TGTGCCAGCACCGCTTTCGGGATCTACGAGCAGTACTTC	CASTAFGIYEQYF	TRBV7-9	NA	TRBJ2-7	NA
TGTGCAAGTCGCTTAGAACTTTCCCATATTGCTCCCGAGTCAGATACGCAGTATTTT	CASRLELSHIAPESDTQYF	TRBV12-2	NA	TRBJ2-3	NA
TGTGCCAGCAGTTACTCGAGACAGGGCCAAGGCTACACCTTC	CASSYSRQGQGYTF	TRBV6-2/TRBV6-3	NA	TRBJ1-2	TRBD1
TGTGCCAGCAGCCTGAGACTAAGAATAACAGATACGCAGTATTTT	CASSLRLRITDTQYF	TRBV7-8	NA	TRBJ2-3	NA
TGTGCCAGCAGCTTCGGGGGGAGGACCGGGGAGCTGTTTTTT	CASSFGGRTGELFF	TRBV5-4	NA	TRBJ2-2	TRBD2
TGCGCCAGCAGCCAACCCCAGGATCAGCCCCAGCATTTT	CASSQPQDQPQHF	TRBV4-1	once	TRBJ1-5	NA